This TCR beta chain was obtained from a study of a mutant IDH1 vaccine in newly diagnosed glioma. Study in general: Earlier treatment was radiotherapy, temozolomide, or both, with most getting both.

Study observations and caveats: Pseudoprogression appeared unlinked to shifts in leading peripheral T cell clonotypes.

The count of this clone is one. No antigen is known for it. Documented time point: baseline, week 1 (first vaccination visit). Noted treatment: pre-vaccination baseline after standard-of-care therapy. Each tumor in the donors was a new WHO grade 3 or 4 astrocytoma, IDH1-mutant and ATRX-lost. Assay used: immunoSEQ multiplex PCR; TCRdb lists only in-frame clones, some missing. The repertoire holds about 35,000 clones, with 80% as singletons. The sequence was obtained from a man in his forties or fifties with glioma. Some clones in this sample may be carry-over from other donors' samples. The source material was peripheral blood mononuclear cells (PBMCs), sampled from a glioma patient treated with radiotherapy, temozolomide or both.

CDR3 sequence reads: CASSPYRGVGNTIYF. CDR3 coding DNA: TGTGCCAGCAGCCCTTACAGGGGGGTAGGAAACACCATATATTTT. This chain joins TRBV2 and TRBJ1-3, with 8 nucleotides matching TRBD1. The V and J ends lost 6 bases and 4 bases, in that order; junction bases with no gene match: 8. The germline V gene has CDR1 SNHLY and CDR2 FYNNEI. The CDR3 extends over 15 amino acids.